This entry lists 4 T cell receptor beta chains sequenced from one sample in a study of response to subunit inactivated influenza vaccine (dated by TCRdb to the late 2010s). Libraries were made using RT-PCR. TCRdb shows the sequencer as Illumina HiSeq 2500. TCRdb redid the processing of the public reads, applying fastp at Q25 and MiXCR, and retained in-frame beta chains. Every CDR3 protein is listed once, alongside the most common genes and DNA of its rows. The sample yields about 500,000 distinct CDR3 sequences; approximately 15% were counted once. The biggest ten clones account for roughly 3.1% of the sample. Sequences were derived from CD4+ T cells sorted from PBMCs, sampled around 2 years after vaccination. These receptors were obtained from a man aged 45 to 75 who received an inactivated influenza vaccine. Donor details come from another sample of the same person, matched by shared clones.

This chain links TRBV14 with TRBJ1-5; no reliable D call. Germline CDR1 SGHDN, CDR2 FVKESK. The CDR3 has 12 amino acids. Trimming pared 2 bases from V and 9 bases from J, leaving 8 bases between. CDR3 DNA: TGTGCCAGCAGCCAACCGGGCGGGCCCCAGCATTTT. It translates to CASSQPGGPQHF.

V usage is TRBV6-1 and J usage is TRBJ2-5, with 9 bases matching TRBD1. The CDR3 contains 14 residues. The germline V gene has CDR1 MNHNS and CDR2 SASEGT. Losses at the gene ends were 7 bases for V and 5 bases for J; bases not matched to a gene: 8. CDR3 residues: CASTGTGFPETQYF. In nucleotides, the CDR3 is TGTGCCAGCACCGGGACAGGGTTCCCTGAGACCCAGTACTTC.

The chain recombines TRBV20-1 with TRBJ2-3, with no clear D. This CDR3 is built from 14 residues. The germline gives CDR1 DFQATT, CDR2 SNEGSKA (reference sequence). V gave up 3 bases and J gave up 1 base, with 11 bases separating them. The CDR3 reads CSARWLSGTDTQYF. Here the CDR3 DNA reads TGCAGTGCTAGGTGGCTTTCTGGCACAGATACGCAGTATTTT.

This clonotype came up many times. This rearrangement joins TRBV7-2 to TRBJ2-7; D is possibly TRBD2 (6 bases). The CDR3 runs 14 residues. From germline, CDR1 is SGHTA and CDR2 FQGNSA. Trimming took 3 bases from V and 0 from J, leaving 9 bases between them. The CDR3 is CASSLDYLSYEQYF. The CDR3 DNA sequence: TGTGCCAGCAGCTTGGACTACCTCTCCTACGAGCAGTACTTC.